These 12 T cell receptor beta chains were all obtained from the same sample, sequenced in a study of CD8 T cells in Susac syndrome. RNA amounts of 0.5 to 1 ug underwent reverse transcription with random hexamers. TCRdb called the immunoSEQ multiplex PCR reads again in MiXCR, with one record for every CDR3 protein. This table holds under 250,000 distinct CDR3 sequences, roughly 93% found once. Material for sequencing was CD4+ T cells from PBMCs. The receptor set was obtained from a human donor with Susac syndrome.

This chain links TRBV27 with TRBJ1-2; D gene unclear. Germline assignment: CDR1 MNHEY and CDR2 SMNVEV (reference sequence). The CDR3 consists of 16 residues. V lost 4 bases and J lost 4, with 19 bases in between. CDR3 residues: CASSSRAWAGSYGYTF. As DNA, the CDR3 is TGTGCCAGCAGTTCTCGTGCATGGGCGGGATCCTATGGCTACACCTTC.

This chain connects TRBV4-3 to TRBJ2-3; either TRBD1 or TRBD2 may fit D (6 bases each). This CDR3 spans 18 amino acids. Germline CDR1 and CDR2: LGHNA and YSLEER. With 0 bases removed from V and 4 bases from J, the gap between germline ends came to 20 bases. In DNA form, the CDR3 reads TGCGCCAGCAGCCAAGATACCCCAGGGCAGGGGAGGTCAGATACGCAGTATTTT. Translated: CASSQDTPGQGRSDTQYF.

The rearrangement joins TRBV12-3 or TRBV12-4 to TRBJ2-5, with D unclear. There are 11 residues in the CDR3. The V gene lost 7 bases and the J gene lost 3 bases, with 6 bases spanning the gap. CDR3 amino acids: CASTKEETQYF. For the CDR3, the DNA is TGTGCCAGCACCAAAGAAGAGACCCAGTACTTC.

V and J are TRBV5-5 and TRBJ1-1; D perhaps matches TRBD1 (6 bases). The germline V gene encodes CDR1 SGHKS and CDR2 YYEKEE (reference sequence). The CDR3 is 15 residues long. V dropped 4 bases and J dropped 5 bases, with 18 bases sitting between them. The CDR3 here is CASSPRQVGLTEAFF. The CDR3 DNA follows: TGTGCCAGCAGCCCTAGACAGGTTGGATTGACTGAAGCTTTCTTT.

The CDR3, as DNA: TGTGCCAGCAGTTTTTATAACGGCTACCAAGAGACCCAGTACTTC. Encoded protein: CASSFYNGYQETQYF. The rearrangement uses TRBV12-3 or TRBV12-4 and TRBJ2-5; no clear D. This CDR3 is 15 amino acids long. V was cut by 3 bases and J by 0 bases, with 11 bases left in between.

The CDR3 protein is CASQSRSSGNTIYF. Written as DNA, the CDR3 is TGTGCCAGCCAGAGTCGGAGCTCTGGAAACACCATATATTTT. The chain combines TRBV6-5 with TRBJ1-3, with D unclear. The CDR3 spans 14 residues. Per germline, CDR1 MNHEY and CDR2 SVGAGI. The ends were cut back, 8 bases at V and 0 bases at J, with 11 bases in the middle.

This clonotype showed up just a few times. The chain carries TRBV20-1 and TRBJ2-2, with D maybe TRBD2 (6 bases). Deletions cut 3 bases from V and 2 bases from J, with 10 bases between. This CDR3 is 14 amino acids long. Germline assignment: CDR1 DFQATT and CDR2 SNEGSKA (reference sequence). The CDR3 protein is CSARTGGNTGELFF. CDR3 nucleotides: TGCAGTGCTAGGACCGGGGGAAACACCGGGGAGCTGTTTTTT.

CDR3 protein: CASSLRQAEAFF. DNA of the CDR3: TGTGCCAGCAGCTTAAGGCAGGCTGAAGCTTTCTTT. V usage is TRBV5-6 and J usage is TRBJ1-1; D is unresolved. Trimming removed 2 bases at V and 6 bases at J, with 8 bases between. Germline V lookup: CDR1 SGHDT, CDR2 YYEEEE. The CDR3 has 12 residues.

The CDR3 loop is CSARGSLEKLFF. The CDR3 DNA is TGCAGTGCTAGAGGCAGCCTCGAAAAACTGTTTTTT. The rearrangement links TRBV20-1 to TRBJ1-4; D gene ambiguous. The V gene lost 1 base and the J gene lost 8 bases, with 8 bases spanning the gap. This CDR3 is 12 amino acids long. In germline, CDR1 is DFQATT, CDR2 SNEGSKA (reference sequence).

The chain couples TRBV20-1 to TRBJ2-5; the match to TRBD1 covers 9 bases. V dropped 3 bases and J dropped 4; count of bases not matched to a gene: 9. CDR1 and CDR2 from the germline V gene are DFQATT and SNEGSKA (reference sequence). The CDR3 covers 15 residues. CDR3 DNA sequence: TGCAGTGCTAGTAATGAACCGGGACAGGGAGAGACCCAGTACTTC. Amino acid sequence: CSASNEPGQGETQYF.

The rearrangement uses TRBV5-6 and TRBJ2-3; 10 bases align to TRBD2. The CDR3 has 13 residues. J was trimmed by 10 bases and V by 5 bases; bases with no gene match: 7. Germline loops: CDR1 SGHDT, CDR2 YYEEEE. The CDR3 region has the DNA TGTGCCAGCAGATCGGGACTAGCGAATGCGCAGTATTTT. It specifies CASRSGLANAQYF.

This clonotype has just one count. The V gene is TRBV5-1, the J gene TRBJ2-5; TRBD1 or TRBD2 may be the D gene (5 bases each). The V end lost 1 base, the J end lost 5 bases, and 18 bases lay between the germline ends. The V gene's germline CDR1 is SGHRS and CDR2 YFSETQ. The CDR3 length is 16 residues. The CDR3 nucleotides read TGCGCCAGCAGCTTGCTAGCCAGGAAACAGGCGGAGACCCAGTACTTC. It translates to CASSLLARKQAETQYF.